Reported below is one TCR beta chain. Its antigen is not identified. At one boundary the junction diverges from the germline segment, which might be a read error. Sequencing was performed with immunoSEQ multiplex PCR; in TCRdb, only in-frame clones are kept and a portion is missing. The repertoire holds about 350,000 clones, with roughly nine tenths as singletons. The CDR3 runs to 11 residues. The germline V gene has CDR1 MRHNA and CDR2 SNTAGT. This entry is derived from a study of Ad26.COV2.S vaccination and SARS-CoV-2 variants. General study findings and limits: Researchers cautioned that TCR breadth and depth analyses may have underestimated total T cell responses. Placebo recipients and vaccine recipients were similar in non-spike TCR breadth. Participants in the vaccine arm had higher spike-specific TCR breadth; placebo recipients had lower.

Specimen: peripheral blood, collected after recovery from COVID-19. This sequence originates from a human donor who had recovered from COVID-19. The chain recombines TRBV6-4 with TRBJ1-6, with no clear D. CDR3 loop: CASSEFWDSSF. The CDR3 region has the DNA TGTGCCAGCAGTGAATTTTGGGATTCGTCCTTT.